This paragraph covers one T cell receptor (beta chain) sequence. The sample belongs to a study of blood T cell repertoires in COVID-19. Study-level background: Italy, Spain and the United States were the sources of the convalescent and acute COVID-19 samples.

In germline, CDR1 is MNHEY, CDR2 SVGAGI. The CDR3 consists of 14 residues. Trimming at V came to 10 bases and at J to 7 bases, leaving 10 bases not matched to a gene. Clones were read by immunoSEQ multiplex PCR, and TCRdb kept only the in-frame ones, dropping some. Of 450,000 to 500,000 clones listed, roughly 88% are singletons. The gene calls are TRBV6-5 and TRBJ2-1; 10 bases agree with TRBD1. Sequences were obtained from peripheral blood. The clonotype originates from a human donor in a cohort sampled during active COVID-19. Here the CDR3 reads CATDPRTGGNEQFF. The CDR3 DNA follows: TGTGCCACCGACCCAAGGACAGGGGGGAATGAGCAGTTCTTC.